A single sample is the source of the 31 T cell receptor beta chains below, sequenced in a study of Ad26.COV2.S vaccination and SARS-CoV-2 variants (dated by TCRdb to the early 2020s). This specimen's treatment or condition label, per the study, means: about 20 received Ad26.COV2.S at low or high dose, single or two shots; 5 received placebo; per-sample allocation not given. Repertoires of vaccine and placebo recipients were sequenced from samples taken on day 63 after the first injection. Libraries were prepared through the immunoSEQ multiplex PCR assay. The immuneACCESS repertoire file appears here via TCRdb, limited to in-frame rearrangements. These files lack a portion of the clones; in checked studies, under half of the deficit traces to unresolved V genes, and the cause of the others is not known. The sample table records around 400,000 clones; 89% of these occur just once. The top ten hold under 2% of the sample.

Sample: peripheral blood, taken in a trial of Ad26.COV2.S vaccine versus placebo. Receptors originate from a person aged 18-65 years who received the Ad26.COV2.S COVID-19 vaccine or a placebo.

This rearrangement joins TRBV9 to TRBJ2-1; TRBD2 matches 13 bases. Germline V gene data show CDR1 as SGDLS and CDR2 as YYNGEE. The CDR3 runs to 17 residues. The J segment lost 8 bases and the V segment lost 2 bases, leaving 10 bases of the junction unmatched. CDR3 loop: CASSVGQGLAGRHEQFF. DNA of the CDR3: TGTGCCAGCAGCGTGGGACAGGGACTAGCGGGACGCCATGAGCAGTTCTTC.

The CDR3 loop is CASSQERLAGYNEQFF. The CDR3 DNA follows: TGTGCCAGCAGCCAAGAAAGACTAGCGGGATACAATGAGCAGTTCTTC. The chain recombines TRBV3-1 (or the pseudogene TRBV3-2) with TRBJ2-1; 11 nucleotides agree with TRBD2. Germline V gene sequence: CDR1 LGHDT, CDR2 YNNKEL (reference sequence). V was pared by 0 bases and J by 4 bases, with 2 bases of the junction left unmatched. This CDR3 has 16 residues.

The chain combines TRBV30 with TRBJ2-7, with D perhaps assigned TRBD1 or TRBD2 (5 bases each). Trimming removed 7 bases at V and 0 bases at J, with 16 bases between. This CDR3 has 14 amino acids. CDR1 is GTSNPN and CDR2 is SVGIG in the germline V gene (reference sequence). Here the CDR3 DNA reads TGTGCCTCCGGTCGGGACGAGAGCTCCTACGAGCAGTACTTC. Protein: CASGRDESSYEQYF.

This chain joins TRBV7-6 and TRBJ2-1; 8 bases agree with TRBD2. Germline CDR1 is SGHVS and CDR2 is FNYEAQ. The CDR3 spans 15 residues. J was trimmed by 7 bases and V by 1 base; bases with no gene match: 6. This CDR3 reads CASSLDSGTTNEQFF. CDR3 coding DNA: TGTGCCAGCAGCTTAGATAGCGGGACAACTAATGAGCAGTTCTTC.

The DNA for the CDR3 is TGTGCCAGCAGTTCCCTCACTAGCGGGAGACGCGAGCAGTACTTC. Translation: CASSSLTSGRREQYF. The J gene is TRBJ2-7, the V gene TRBV27, with 11 bases fitting TRBD2. The germline CDR1 and CDR2 sequences are MNHEY and SMNVEV (reference sequence). This CDR3 region has 15 residues. Trimming at V came to 4 bases and at J to 6 bases, leaving 8 bases not matched to a gene.

The gene calls are TRBV9 and TRBJ2-3; D is unresolved. This CDR3 has 13 residues. Deletions cut 4 bases from V and 0 bases from J, with 6 bases between. CDR1 and CDR2 (germline): SGDLS, YYNGEE. In DNA form, the CDR3 reads TGTGCCAGCAGCTCGTTTAGCACAGATACGCAGTATTTT. The encoded protein is CASSSFSTDTQYF.

The chain combines TRBV11-3 with TRBJ2-7, with 9 bases lining up with TRBD1. CDR3 size: 15 residues. The germline gives CDR1 SGHNT, CDR2 YENEEA. Trimming took 2 bases from V and 3 from J; bases not matched to a gene: 5. CDR3 bases: TGTGCCAGCAGCTTAAACCCGGGACAGGGCTACGAGCAGTACTTC. It specifies CASSLNPGQGYEQYF.

The V and J genes are TRBV11-2 and TRBJ1-2; D remains ambiguous. In germline, CDR1 is SGHAT, CDR2 FQNNGV. The CDR3 has 14 amino acids. Trimming left V 0 bases short and J 7 bases short, with 12 bases between. CDR3 residues: CASSLEGITGGYTF. The CDR3 DNA sequence: TGTGCCAGCAGCTTAGAAGGGATCACGGGTGGCTACACCTTC. The whole variable domain, filled in from reference TRBV11-2 and TRBJ1-2, reads EAGVAQSPRYKIIEKRQSVAFWCNPISGHATLYWYQQILGQGPKLLIQFQNNGVVDDSQLPKDRFSAERLKGVDSTLKIQPAKLEDSAVYLCASSLEGITGGYTFGSGTRLTVV.

The V gene is TRBV3-1 (or the pseudogene TRBV3-2), the J gene TRBJ2-3; D gene uncertain. Germline CDR1 LGHDT, CDR2 YNNKEL (reference sequence). Trimming took 0 bases from V and 6 from J, leaving 7 bases between them. This CDR3 region has 13 residues. The CDR3 here is CASSQDFPDTQYF. The CDR3 nucleotides are TGTGCCAGCAGCCAAGATTTCCCGGATACGCAGTATTTT.

The chain has TRBV10-3 and TRBJ2-1, with D maybe TRBD2 (7 bases). The V and J ends lost 11 bases and 8 bases respectively, with 16 bases between them. This CDR3 region has 12 residues. The germline V gene encodes CDR1 ENHRY and CDR2 SYGVKD. The CDR3: CAAKKGGDEQFF. CDR3 sequence (DNA): TGTGCCGCCAAAAAGGGGGGGGATGAGCAGTTCTTC.

The rearrangement uses TRBV6-6 and TRBJ2-2; D may be TRBD1 (6 bases). The germline gives CDR1 MNHNY, CDR2 SVGAGI (reference sequence). The CDR3 runs to 14 residues. V was clipped by 8 bases and J by 5 bases, with 15 bases between them. The CDR3 reads CASCRGSGTGELFF. DNA of the CDR3: TGTGCCAGCTGTAGGGGGAGTGGGACCGGGGAGCTGTTTTTT.

This clone was picked up one time. The chain uses TRBV6-6 and TRBJ2-2, with 12 bases that match TRBD2. The CDR3 runs 16 residues. Germline V gene data show CDR1 as MNHNY and CDR2 as SVGAGI (reference sequence). V was clipped by 1 base and J by 8 bases; unmatched bases: 5. The CDR3 bases are TGTGCCAGCAGTTACTTGACTAGCGGGAGAAGGGGGGAGCTGTTTTTT. Its protein is CASSYLTSGRRGELFF.

This chain joins TRBV6-1 and TRBJ2-2, with D uncertain. The CDR3 loop spans 14 amino acids. Between the trimmed V and J ends, which lost 1 base and 3 bases, there was a span of 6 bases. CDR1 is MNHNS, CDR2 SASEGT, per germline. The CDR3 sequence is CASSEGWDTGELFF. The CDR3 DNA is TGTGCCAGCAGTGAAGGTTGGGACACCGGGGAGCTGTTTTTT.

V usage is TRBV4-1 and J usage is TRBJ2-7, with TRBD1 matching 8 bases. The germline V gene has CDR1 MGHRA and CDR2 YSYEKL. CDR3 length equals 15 residues. V was clipped by 1 base and J by 3 bases; unmatched bases: 5. The CDR3, as DNA: TGCGCCAGCAGCCAAGGGACAGGGCCCTACTACGAGCAGTACTTC. Amino acids: CASSQGTGPYYEQYF.

The chain has TRBV6-5 and TRBJ2-7; 8 nucleotides align to TRBD2. This CDR3 has 14 residues. V gave up 10 bases and J gave up 5 bases; unmatched junction bases: 13. Germline V gene sequence: CDR1 MNHEY, CDR2 SVGAGI. The CDR3 DNA follows: TGTGCCACCCGTTTGAGCGGGAGTAAAAACGAGCAGTACTTC. Protein sequence: CATRLSGSKNEQYF.

V usage is TRBV4-2 and J usage is TRBJ2-7; 9 bases agree with TRBD2. V shed 4 bases and J 1 base; nucleotides not matched to a gene: 5. Germline V gene sequence: CDR1 LGHNA, CDR2 YNFKEQ. The CDR3 has 15 residues. CDR3 protein: CASSPRLADSYEQYF. As DNA, the CDR3 is TGTGCCAGCAGCCCTAGACTAGCGGATTCCTACGAGCAGTACTTC.

This sequence joins TRBV27 and TRBJ1-1; TRBD1 aligns across 7 bases. After removal of 1 base from V and 1 base from J, the junction contained 3 bases not matched to a gene. The CDR3 sequence is 15 residues long. The V gene's germline CDR1 is MNHEY and CDR2 SMNVEV (reference sequence). The DNA for the CDR3 is TGTGCCAGCAGTTTATTGGGACAGAAGAACACTGAAGCTTTCTTT. It yields the protein CASSLLGQKNTEAFF.

The CDR3 loop reads CASSLRQGLGAGANVLTF. CDR3 sequence (DNA): TGTGCCAGCAGCTTAAGGCAGGGGTTGGGTGCTGGGGCCAACGTCCTGACTTTC. V is TRBV11-3 and J is TRBJ2-6; weak D call: TRBD1 (6 bases). The CDR3 consists of 18 residues. V gave up 2 bases and J gave up 2 bases, with 16 bases separating them. The germline V gene encodes CDR1 SGHNT and CDR2 YENEEA. Variable domain in full (rest from reference TRBV11-3 and TRBJ2-6): EAGVVQSPRYKIIEKKQPVAFWCNPISGHNTLYWYLQNLGQGPELLIRYENEEAVDDSQLPKDRFSAERLKGVDSTLKIQPAELGDSAVYLCASSLRQGLGAGANVLTFGAGSRLTVL.

The rearrangement joins TRBV9 to TRBJ1-2; D might be TRBD1 (5 bases). The V gene's germline CDR1 is SGDLS and CDR2 YYNGEE. The CDR3 sequence is 14 residues long. The V gene lost 3 bases and the J gene lost 4 bases, with 13 bases spanning the gap. This CDR3 reads CASSAARGVYGYTF. Written as DNA, the CDR3 is TGTGCCAGCAGCGCCGCCCGGGGGGTCTATGGCTACACCTTC.

This chain links TRBV28 with TRBJ1-1; D call uncertain. Germline V gene sequence: CDR1 MDHEN, CDR2 SYDVKM. This CDR3 contains 14 residues. With 2 bases removed from V and 1 base from J, the gap between germline ends came to 8 bases. Here the CDR3 DNA reads TGTGCCAGCAGTTTAGAGGTCCCGAACACTGAAGCTTTCTTT. As protein: CASSLEVPNTEAFF.

The rearrangement uses TRBV6-6 and TRBJ2-5; no clear D gene. Per the germline V gene, CDR1 is MNHNY and CDR2 is SVGAGI (reference sequence). The length of the CDR3 is 11 residues. The ends were cut back, 5 bases at V and 4 bases at J, with 5 bases in the middle. CDR3 sequence (DNA): TGTGCCAGCAGTGCCCGAGAGACCCAGTACTTC. Its translation: CASSARETQYF.

The chain combines TRBV10-3 with TRBJ2-1; 8 bases agree with TRBD2. The ends lost 3 bases at V and 6 bases at J; junction bases unmatched: 4. The CDR3 consists of 14 residues. From germline, CDR1 is ENHRY and CDR2 SYGVKD. The CDR3 sequence: CAISDGTSTNEQFF. Written as DNA, the CDR3 is TGTGCCATCAGTGATGGGACTAGTACCAATGAGCAGTTCTTC.

V is TRBV7-9 and J is TRBJ1-4, with D perhaps matching TRBD1 (6 bases). The germline V and J ends were trimmed by 1 base and 8 bases, with 14 bases remaining between them. CDR1 SEHNR and CDR2 FQNEAQ come from the germline V gene (reference sequence). The length of the CDR3 is 15 residues. Here the CDR3 reads CASSLGYREEEKLFF. The CDR3 DNA reads as TGTGCCAGCAGCTTAGGGTACAGGGAGGAAGAAAAACTGTTTTTT.

V gene TRBV30 combines with J gene TRBJ1-1; no clear D. This CDR3 has 12 residues. V dropped 8 bases and J dropped 4 bases, with 14 bases sitting between them. From germline, CDR1 is GTSNPN and CDR2 SVGIG (reference sequence). This CDR3 is CAQTSAGTEAFF. CDR3 nucleotides: TGTGCCCAGACTTCGGCCGGCACTGAAGCTTTCTTT. The entire variable domain, with the rest obtained from reference TRBV30 and TRBJ1-1, is as follows: SQTIHQWPATLVQPVGSPLSLECTVEGTSNPNLYWYRQAAGRGLQLLFYSVGIGQISSEVPQNLSASRPQDRQFILSSKKLLLSDSGFYLCAQTSAGTEAFFGQGTRLTVV.

The chain links TRBV27 to TRBJ2-7, with 7 bases that match TRBD2. Germline loops: CDR1 MNHEY, CDR2 SMNVEV (reference sequence). V dropped 5 bases and J dropped 3; count of bases not matched to a gene: 10. The CDR3 sequence is 15 residues long. CDR3 residues: CASSPPGLLFYEQYF. The CDR3 DNA sequence: TGTGCCAGCAGTCCTCCGGGACTACTCTTCTACGAGCAGTACTTC.

The chain recombines TRBV5-1 with TRBJ1-2; D might be TRBD1 (5 bases). V was trimmed by 4 bases and J by 6 bases, leaving 16 bases between them. The CDR3 covers 14 residues. Germline assignment: CDR1 SGHRS and CDR2 YFSETQ. CDR3 sequence reads: CASSRSPSGDGYTF. The DNA for the CDR3 is TGCGCCAGCAGCCGCTCCCCTTCGGGGGATGGCTACACCTTC.

Worth noting for this clone: This sample includes further DNA sequences coding for the same CDR3. The chain has TRBV4-2 and TRBJ1-4; 7 bases are a match to TRBD1. J was trimmed by 7 bases and V by 1 base; bases with no gene match: 3. This CDR3 contains 14 residues. CDR1 and CDR2 from the germline V gene are LGHNA and YNFKEQ. The CDR3 sequence is CASSQGQGSEKLFF. The CDR3 nucleotides read TGTGCCAGCAGCCAAGGACAGGGTAGTGAAAAACTGTTTTTT.

The V call is TRBV3-1 (or the pseudogene TRBV3-2), the J call TRBJ1-3, with D unresolved. V gave up 3 bases and J gave up 0 bases, with 6 bases separating them. This CDR3 has 14 amino acids. Germline V gene sequence: CDR1 LGHDT, CDR2 YNNKEL (reference sequence). This CDR3 reads CASSQYGSGNTIYF. The DNA of the CDR3 is TGTGCCAGCAGCCAGTATGGCTCTGGAAACACCATATATTTT.

The V call is TRBV4-1, the J call TRBJ1-3, with D unclear. V was clipped by 3 bases and J by 4 bases, with 7 bases between them. The germline CDR1 and CDR2 sequences are MGHRA and YSYEKL. There are 13 residues in the CDR3. The CDR3 sequence: CASSHETGNTIYF. CDR3 nucleotide sequence: TGCGCCAGCAGCCACGAGACCGGAAACACCATATATTTT.

The chain has TRBV28 and TRBJ2-5; D call uncertain. Deletions cut 2 bases from V and 2 bases from J, with 12 bases between. The CDR3 length is 15 residues. Germline V gene sequence: CDR1 MDHEN, CDR2 SYDVKM. The DNA for the CDR3 is TGTGCCAGCAGTTTAGCTTTTGGTCCACAAGAGACCCAGTACTTC. It yields the protein CASSLAFGPQETQYF.

The chain employs TRBV2 and TRBJ1-2; D remains unclear. CDR1 is SNHLY, CDR2 FYNNEI, per germline. Trimming cost V 4 bases and J 6 bases, with 12 bases left between them. This CDR3 has 13 amino acids. This CDR3 reads CASSAWVQNGYTF. The CDR3 region has the DNA TGTGCCAGCAGTGCCTGGGTCCAGAATGGCTACACCTTC.